These T cell receptor beta chains were read from a single sample in a study of blood T cell dynamics during melanoma immunotherapy. TCRdb keeps only in-frame clones here, not all; method: immunoSEQ multiplex PCR. The sample contains approximately 12,000 clones, about 86% of which appear only once. The sample was blood, taken from a patient treated with checkpoint blockade. Receptor source: a human donor with melanoma. CDR3s leave out the opening cysteine and the closing phenylalanine or tryptophan.

V gene: TRBV30; J gene: TRBJ1-1; CDR3 protein: AWSGRQGLGEAF
V gene: TRBV14; J gene: TRBJ1-1; CDR3 protein: ASSQQGYTEAF
V gene: TRBV4-1; J gene: TRBJ2-7; CDR3 protein: ASSQERGDEQY
V gene: TRBV9; J gene: TRBJ2-3; CDR3 protein: ASSVAEFITDTQY
V gene: TRBV25-1; J gene: TRBJ1-1; CDR3 protein: ASSELSSVNTEAF
V gene: TRBV11-2; J gene: TRBJ1-2; CDR3 protein: ASSFGSDYGYT
V gene: TRBV2; J gene: TRBJ2-5; CDR3 protein: ASKRGDEETQY
V gene: TRBV10-3; J gene: TRBJ1-5; CDR3 protein: AISGDNQPQH
V gene: TRBV10-3; J gene: TRBJ2-3; CDR3 protein: AISPGQGVDTQY
V gene: TRBV7-9; J gene: TRBJ1-1; CDR3 protein: ASMIGQQNTEAF